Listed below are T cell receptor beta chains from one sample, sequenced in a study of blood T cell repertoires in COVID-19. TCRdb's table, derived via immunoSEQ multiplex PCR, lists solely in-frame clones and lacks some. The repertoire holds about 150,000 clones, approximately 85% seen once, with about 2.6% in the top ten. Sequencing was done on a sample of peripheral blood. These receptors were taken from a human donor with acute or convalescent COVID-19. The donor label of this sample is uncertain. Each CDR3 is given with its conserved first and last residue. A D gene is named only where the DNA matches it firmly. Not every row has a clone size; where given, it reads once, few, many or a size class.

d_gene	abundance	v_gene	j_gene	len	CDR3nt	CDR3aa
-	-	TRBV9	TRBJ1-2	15	TGTGCCAGCAGCCAACAGACGACACCTGGCTATGGCTACACCTTC	CASSQQTTPGYGYTF
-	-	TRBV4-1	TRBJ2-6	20	TGCGCCAGCAGCCAAGATTCGGAACAGGTTATCATCTCTGGGGCCAACGTCCTGACTTTC	CASSQDSEQVIISGANVLTF
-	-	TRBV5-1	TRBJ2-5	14	TGCGCCAGCAGCTTGGATCCCATCCAAGAGACCCAGTACTTC	CASSLDPIQETQYF
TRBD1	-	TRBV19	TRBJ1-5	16	TGTGCCAGTAGTCCAAGGAGCAGGGGGCTCAGTCAGCCCCAGCATTTT	CASSPRSRGLSQPQHF
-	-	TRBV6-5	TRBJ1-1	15	TGTGCCAGCAGTCCCGGGGGGAGTATGAACACTGAAGCTTTCTTT	CASSPGGSMNTEAFF
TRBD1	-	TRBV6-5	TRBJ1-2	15	TGTGCCAGCAGTTACTCGAGCCAGGGGGCGTTTGGCTACACCTTC	CASSYSSQGAFGYTF
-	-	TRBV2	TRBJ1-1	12	TGTGCCAGCAGGCCACGGTCGGGGGAAGCTTTCTTT	CASRPRSGEAFF
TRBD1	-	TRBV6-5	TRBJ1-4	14	TGTGCCAGCAGGGGGACAGGGAGTTATGAAAAACTGTTTTTT	CASRGTGSYEKLFF
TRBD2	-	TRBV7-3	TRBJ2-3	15	TGTGCCAGCAGCGCCCCTAGCGGGAGCACAGATACGCAGTATTTT	CASSAPSGSTDTQYF
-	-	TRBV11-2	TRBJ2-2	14	TGTGCCAGTCGGTCACTAGAGAACACCGGGGAGCTGTTTTTT	CASRSLENTGELFF
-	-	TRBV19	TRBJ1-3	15	TGTGCCAGTATTGAACAGGCTAATTCTGGAAACACCATATATTTT	CASIEQANSGNTIYF
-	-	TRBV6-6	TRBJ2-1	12	TGTGCCAGCAGTTCCGTCAGCGGTGAGCAGTTCTTC	CASSSVSGEQFF
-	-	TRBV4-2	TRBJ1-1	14	TGTGCCAGCAGCCAGTCCAGCGTTAACACTGAAGCTTTCTTT	CASSQSSVNTEAFF
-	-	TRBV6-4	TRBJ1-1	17	TGTGCCAGCAGCCAACTAGGGTGGAGGGATGGGGACACTGAAGCTTTCTTT	CASSQLGWRDGDTEAFF
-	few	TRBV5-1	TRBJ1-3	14	TGCGCCAGCAGCGTAGACAGCTCTGGAAACACCATATATTTT	CASSVDSSGNTIYF
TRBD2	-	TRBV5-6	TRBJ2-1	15	TGTGCCAGCAGCCTGCCGGCTAGCGGGGGGGCCACCCTCATCTTC	CASSLPASGGATLIF
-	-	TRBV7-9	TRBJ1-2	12	TGTGCCAGCAGTGCTACTAACTATGGCTACACCTTC	CASSATNYGYTF
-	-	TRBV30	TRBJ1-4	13	TGTGCCTGGAGTGTGCCAGGGAATGAAAAACTGTTTTTT	CAWSVPGNEKLFF
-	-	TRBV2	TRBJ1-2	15	TGTGCCAGCAGCAGAATCTCGACTAGCCTCTATGGCTACACCTTC	CASSRISTSLYGYTF
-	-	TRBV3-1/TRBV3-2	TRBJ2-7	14	TGTGCCAGCAGCCAACGACATGGCCCCTACGAGCAGTACTTC	CASSQRHGPYEQYF
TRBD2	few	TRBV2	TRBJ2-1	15	TGTGCCAGCAGTGGAGGACTAGCGGTAAACAATGAGCAGTTCTTC	CASSGGLAVNNEQFF
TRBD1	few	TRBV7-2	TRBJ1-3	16	TGTGCCAGCAGCCTGGGACAGCCCCGCTCTGGAAACACCATATATTTT	CASSLGQPRSGNTIYF
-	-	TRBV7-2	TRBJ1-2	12	TGTGCCAGCAGCTTAACGGGCTATGGCTACACCTTC	CASSLTGYGYTF
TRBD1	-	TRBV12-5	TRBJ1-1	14	TGTGCTAGTGGTGGAACAGGGGGAGTCACTGAAGCTTTCTTT	CASGGTGGVTEAFF
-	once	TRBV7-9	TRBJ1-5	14	TGTGCCAGCAGCCAACGGACTGCTAATCAGCCCCAGCATTTT	CASSQRTANQPQHF
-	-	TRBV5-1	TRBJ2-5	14	TGCGCCAGTAGAACAGGGCCCGCGGGAGAGACCCAGTACTTC	CASRTGPAGETQYF
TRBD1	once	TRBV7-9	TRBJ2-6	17	TGTGCCAGCAGCCCTCCGGGACAGACATCTGGGGCCAACGTCCTGACTTTC	CASSPPGQTSGANVLTF
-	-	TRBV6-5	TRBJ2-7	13	TGTGCCAGCAGTTCACAGGGTTTGTACGAGCAGTACTTC	CASSSQGLYEQYF
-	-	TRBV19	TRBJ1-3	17	TGTGCCAGTAGTGAATACCAGGGTCCCAACTCTGGAAACACCATATATTTT	CASSEYQGPNSGNTIYF
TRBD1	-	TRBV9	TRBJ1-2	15	TGTGCCAGCAGCACACTACCCGGGACAGGGGTTGGCTACACCTTC	CASSTLPGTGVGYTF
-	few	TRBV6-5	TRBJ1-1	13	TGTGCCAGCAGTCCACGGACAGACACTGAAGCTTTCTTT	CASSPRTDTEAFF
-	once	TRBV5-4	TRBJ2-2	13	TGTGCCAGCAGGTTTAGTAACACCGGGGAGCTGTTTTTT	CASRFSNTGELFF
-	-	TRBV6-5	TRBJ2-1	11	TGTGCCAGCACTCAAGGGGGGGCGCAGTTCTTC	CASTQGGAQFF
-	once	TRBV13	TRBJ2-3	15	TGTGCCAGCAGCTTAGGAAGGGGAACCCCAGATACGCAGTATTTT	CASSLGRGTPDTQYF
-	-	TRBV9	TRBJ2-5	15	TGTGCCAGCAGCGTAGCGGGGGGAGGGGGAGAGACCCAGTACTTC	CASSVAGGGGETQYF
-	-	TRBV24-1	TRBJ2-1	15	TGTGCCACCAGACCGGGTGCCCAAGCCGGCAATGAGCAGTTCTTC	CATRPGAQAGNEQFF
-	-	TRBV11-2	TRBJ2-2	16	TGTGCCAGCAGCTTAGATCTGGTCAGATCCACCGGGGAGCTGTTTTTT	CASSLDLVRSTGELFF
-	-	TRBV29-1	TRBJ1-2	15	TGCAGCGTTGACGGCCCGGGACTGAAACCCTATGGCTACACCTTC	CSVDGPGLKPYGYTF
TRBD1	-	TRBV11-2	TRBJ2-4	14	TGTGCCAGCAGCTCAAGCAGGGGGCAGGTTATTCAGTACTTC	CASSSSRGQVIQYF
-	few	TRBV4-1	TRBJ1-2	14	TGCGCCAGCAGCCCGCGGGGAGAGGACTATGGCTACACCTTC	CASSPRGEDYGYTF
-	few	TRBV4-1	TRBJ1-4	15	TGCGCCAGCAGCCAAGTTGAGGCGTTACGGGAAAAACTGTTTTTT	CASSQVEALREKLFF
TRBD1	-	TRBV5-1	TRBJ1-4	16	TGCGCCAGCAGCTTGAACAGGGGCGGTGTTCATGAAAAACTGTTTTTT	CASSLNRGGVHEKLFF